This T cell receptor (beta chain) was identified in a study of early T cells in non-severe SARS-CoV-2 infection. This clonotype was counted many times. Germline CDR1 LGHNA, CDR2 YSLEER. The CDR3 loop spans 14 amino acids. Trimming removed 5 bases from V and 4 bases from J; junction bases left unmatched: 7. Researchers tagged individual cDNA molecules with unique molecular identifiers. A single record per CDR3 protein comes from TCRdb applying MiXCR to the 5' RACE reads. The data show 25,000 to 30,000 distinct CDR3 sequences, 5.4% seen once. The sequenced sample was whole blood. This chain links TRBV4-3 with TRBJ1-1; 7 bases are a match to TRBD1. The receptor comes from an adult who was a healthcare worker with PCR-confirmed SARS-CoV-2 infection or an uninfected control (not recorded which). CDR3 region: CASSNRQGPTEAFF. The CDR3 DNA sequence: TGCGCCAGCAGCAACCGACAGGGACCCACTGAAGCTTTCTTT.